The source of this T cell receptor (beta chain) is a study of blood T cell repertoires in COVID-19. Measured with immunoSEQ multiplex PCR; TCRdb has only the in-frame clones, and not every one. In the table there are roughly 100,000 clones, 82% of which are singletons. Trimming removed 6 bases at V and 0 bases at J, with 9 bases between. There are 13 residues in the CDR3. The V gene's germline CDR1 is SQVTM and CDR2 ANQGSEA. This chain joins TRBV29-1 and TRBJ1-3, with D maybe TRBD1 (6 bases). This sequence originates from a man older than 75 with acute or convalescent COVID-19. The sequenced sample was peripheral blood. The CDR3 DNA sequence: TGCAGCGTCGCGACAGGCTCTGGAAACACCATATATTTT. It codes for CSVATGSGNTIYF.